The 32 T cell receptor beta chains listed next were all sequenced from one sample in a study of cytomegalovirus exposure and HLA in healthy donors. Researchers ran the PCR with 60 Vbeta and 13 Jbeta primers. TCRdb keeps only in-frame clones here, not all; method: immunoSEQ multiplex PCR. The sample gives 60,000 to 90,000 clones, around 70% of which show up once; 7.6% is in the top ten. The source material was PBMCs. The receptors stem from a man aged 35 to 55 in good health and CMV-seropositive.

V gene TRBV19 combines with J gene TRBJ2-7; a weak D match, TRBD1 (5 bases). V lost 4 bases, J lost 1 base, and 11 bases lay in between. This CDR3 contains 14 residues. Germline V gene data show CDR1 as LNHDA and CDR2 as SQIVND (reference sequence). CDR3 DNA sequence: TGTGCCAGTAGTAAGGGGTCCGGATCCTACGAGCAGTACTTC. Its protein is CASSKGSGSYEQYF.

In this sample, this clone turned up once. The chain uses TRBV30 and TRBJ2-1; possibly TRBD1 for D (5 bases). Trimming left V 3 bases short and J 4 bases short, with 16 bases between. This CDR3 region has 15 residues. Germline V lookup: CDR1 GTSNPN, CDR2 SVGIG (reference sequence). The DNA for the CDR3 is TGTGCCTGGAGCGCAACAGGCTGGGATTACAATGAGCAGTTCTTC. Amino acids: CAWSATGWDYNEQFF. The whole variable domain, filled in from reference TRBV30 and TRBJ2-1, reads SQTIHQWPATLVQPVGSPLSLECTVEGTSNPNLYWYRQAAGRGLQLLFYSVGIGQISSEVPQNLSASRPQDRQFILSSKKLLLSDSGFYLCAWSATGWDYNEQFFGPGTRLTVL.

The chain combines TRBV6-5 with TRBJ1-2, with 7 bases lining up with TRBD1. The CDR3 is 15 residues long. In germline, CDR1 is MNHEY, CDR2 SVGAGI. The J segment lost 2 bases and the V segment lost 5 bases, leaving 8 bases of the junction unmatched. The CDR3 nucleotides are TGTGCCAGCAGTGGCGAGACAGGGCGAAACTATGGCTACACCTTC. The encoded protein is CASSGETGRNYGYTF.

V usage is TRBV7-8 and J usage is TRBJ2-7; 9 bases match TRBD1. This CDR3 contains 15 residues. V was clipped by 4 bases and J by 6 bases; unmatched bases: 10. Germline assignment: CDR1 SGHVS and CDR2 FQNEAQ. The CDR3 DNA sequence: TGTGCCAGCAGCTCCCACCCAGGGACAGGGCGCGAGCAGTACTTC. Translation: CASSSHPGTGREQYF.

This chain joins TRBV30 and TRBJ1-3; 8 bases map to TRBD1. The trim removed 5 bases at V and 4 bases at J, leaving 10 bases unmatched. Germline V gene sequence: CDR1 GTSNPN, CDR2 SVGIG (reference sequence). The length of the CDR3 is 15 residues. CDR3 sequence: CAWALGQGLGNTIYF. In nucleotides, the CDR3 is TGTGCCTGGGCCCTCGGACAGGGACTAGGAAACACCATATATTTT.

This sequence joins TRBV29-1 and TRBJ2-2, with D perhaps TRBD1 (5 bases). The CDR3 totals 14 residues. Germline V lookup: CDR1 SQVTM, CDR2 ANQGSEA. Trimming stripped 7 bases from V and 1 base from J, with 13 bases between. The chain's CDR3 is CSARQNLNTGELFF. Here the CDR3 DNA reads TGCAGCGCCCGACAGAACTTGAACACCGGGGAGCTGTTTTTT.

The V call is TRBV6-1, the J call TRBJ2-1; D possibly corresponds to TRBD1 (5 bases). The germline V and J ends were trimmed by 10 bases and 6 bases, with 13 bases remaining between them. CDR3 length: 12 residues. Germline-derived CDR1 and CDR2 are MNHNS and SASEGT. CDR3 DNA sequence: TGTGCCACCTCGGCCAGGGTCAATGAGCAGTTCTTC. It codes for CATSARVNEQFF.

The count of this clone is one. This chain joins TRBV28 and TRBJ2-3; 8 bases align to TRBD2. The J segment lost 4 bases and the V segment lost 4 bases, leaving 4 bases of the junction unmatched. CDR1 is MDHEN, CDR2 SYDVKM, per germline. The CDR3 loop spans 14 amino acids. CDR3 sequence reads: CASSSNGGADTQYF. As DNA, the CDR3 is TGTGCCAGCAGTTCCAACGGGGGGGCAGATACGCAGTATTTT.

This clone was seen once. The chain couples TRBV4-2 to TRBJ2-5; 8 nucleotides line up with TRBD1. This CDR3 has 16 residues. V was pared by 1 base and J by 2 bases, with 6 bases of the junction left unmatched. Germline V gene sequence: CDR1 LGHNA, CDR2 YNFKEQ. CDR3: CASSQGAGQGQETQYF. DNA for the CDR3: TGTGCCAGCAGCCAAGGGGCCGGACAGGGACAAGAGACCCAGTACTTC.

There are a few counts of this clone. This chain uses TRBV5-1 with TRBJ2-2; a possible D gene is TRBD1 (6 bases). Germline V CDR1 and CDR2: SGHRS, YFSETQ. The CDR3 has 16 residues. V lost 6 bases and J 1 base, leaving 16 bases between the germline ends. DNA for the CDR3: TGCGCCAGCACCCCACCGGTGACAGGGAACACCGGGGAGCTGTTTTTT. Protein: CASTPPVTGNTGELFF.

The chain links TRBV5-6 to TRBJ2-5; D is uncertain. The CDR3 spans 13 residues. V lost 3 bases to trimming and J lost 5 bases, with 11 bases between them. Germline lookup yields CDR1 SGHDT and CDR2 YYEEEE. CDR3: CASSSGSWETQYF. The CDR3 DNA reads TGTGCCAGCAGCTCGGGTAGTTGGGAGACCCAGTACTTC. Full variable domain (rest looked up from reference TRBV5-6 and TRBJ2-5): DAGVTQSPTHLIKTRGQQVTLRCSPKSGHDTVSWYQQALGQGPQFIFQYYEEEERQRGNFPDRFSGHQFPNYSSELNVNALLLGDSALYLCASSSGSWETQYFGPGTRLLVL.

In this sample, this clone turned up many times. V and J are TRBV7-9 and TRBJ2-7; 7 bases fit TRBD2. Germline values: CDR1 SEHNR, CDR2 FQNEAQ (reference sequence). Unmatched junction bases numbered 9, after V lost 6 bases and J lost 7 bases. The CDR3 is 13 amino acids. In DNA form, the CDR3 reads TGTGCCAGCAGTCACGAGCGGGGTCGGGAGCAGTACTTC. This sequence encodes CASSHERGREQYF.

J is TRBJ1-4 and V is TRBV29-1, with D possibly matching TRBD1 (5 bases). The CDR3 is 14 amino acids. V gave up 7 bases and J gave up 0 bases, with 12 bases separating them. CDR1 and CDR2 from the germline V gene are SQVTM and ANQGSEA. The chain's CDR3 is CSAGGGATNEKLFF. As DNA, the CDR3 is TGCAGCGCCGGGGGGGGAGCAACTAATGAAAAACTGTTTTTT.

The chain links TRBV7-9 to TRBJ1-1; TRBD1 agrees at 9 bases. The J segment lost 5 bases and the V segment lost 4 bases, leaving 5 bases of the junction unmatched. This CDR3 contains 14 residues. Germline CDR1 SEHNR, CDR2 FQNEAQ (reference sequence). This CDR3 reads CASSWTGVNTEAFF. The CDR3, as DNA: TGTGCCAGCAGCTGGACAGGGGTAAATACTGAAGCTTTCTTT.

This clone appeared a single time. The chain recombines TRBV4-2 with TRBJ2-5; perhaps TRBD2 as D (6 bases). CDR3 size: 14 residues. Germline V CDR1 and CDR2: LGHNA, YNFKEQ. Between the trimmed V and J ends, which lost 3 bases and 2 bases, there was a span of 10 bases. The CDR3 is CASSQAGTQETQYF. CDR3 bases: TGTGCCAGCAGCCAGGCTGGGACTCAAGAGACCCAGTACTTC.

The chain joins TRBV7-8 to TRBJ2-7, with TRBD1 matching 7 bases. Germline-derived CDR1 and CDR2 are SGHVS and FQNEAQ. With 5 bases clipped from V and 3 bases from J, the junction kept 4 bases outside the gene matches. There are 13 residues in the CDR3. Here the CDR3 reads CASSPGTDYEQYF. The DNA for the CDR3 is TGTGCCAGCAGCCCCGGGACAGACTACGAGCAGTACTTC. Complete variable domain (other parts from reference TRBV7-8 and TRBJ2-7): GAGVSQSPRYKVAKRGQDVALRCDPISGHVSLFWYQQALGQGPEFLTYFQNEAQLDKSGLPSDRFFAERPEGSVSTLKIQRTQQEDSAVYLCASSPGTDYEQYFGPGTRLTVT.

Written as DNA, the CDR3 is TGTGCCAGCAGCGTAGCTGGGGCAGACACTGAAGCTTTCTTT. It yields the protein CASSVAGADTEAFF. The chain couples TRBV9 to TRBJ1-1; the D gene is possibly TRBD1 (5 bases). Trimming stripped 0 bases from V and 3 bases from J, with 9 bases between. The CDR3 length is 14 residues. Germline CDR1 reads SGDLS; CDR2 reads YYNGEE.

This clone is labeled medium-sized. This chain joins TRBV29-1 and TRBJ1-1, with TRBD1 matching over 7 bases. The CDR3 length is 15 residues. J gave up 0 bases and V 3 bases, and 7 bases lay outside the gene matches. Per germline, CDR1 SQVTM and CDR2 ANQGSEA. Written as DNA, the CDR3 is TGCAGCGTTGAGGGGACAGAAGAGGTGAACACTGAAGCTTTCTTT. It specifies CSVEGTEEVNTEAFF.

The V call is TRBV5-1, the J call TRBJ1-1, with TRBD1 matching 7 bases. V lost 1 base to trimming and J lost 2 bases; unmatched junction nucleotides: 8. This CDR3 has 16 amino acids. CDR1 and CDR2 from the germline V gene are SGHRS and YFSETQ. The CDR3 is CASSLRQGQLNTEAFF. The CDR3 nucleotides read TGCGCCAGCAGCTTGCGGCAGGGACAGCTCAACACTGAAGCTTTCTTT.

This clone came up a few times. The chain uses TRBV15 and TRBJ1-2; 9 bases agree with TRBD1. Germline lookup yields CDR1 LNHNV and CDR2 YYDKDF (reference sequence). The CDR3 is 14 amino acids. J was trimmed by 5 bases and V by 3 bases; bases with no gene match: 4. CDR3 region: CATSSRDRVYGYTF. The CDR3 DNA follows: TGTGCCACCAGCAGCCGGGACAGGGTTTATGGCTACACCTTC.

The chain uses TRBV7-9 and TRBJ1-1, with 7 bases matching TRBD1. V dropped 5 bases and J dropped 7; count of bases not matched to a gene: 10. Looked up from germline, CDR1 is SEHNR and CDR2 is FQNEAQ (reference sequence). The length of the CDR3 is 14 residues. The CDR3 sequence: CASSPGQVMNEAFF. CDR3 DNA: TGTGCCAGCAGCCCCGGACAGGTCATGAATGAAGCTTTCTTT.

The V and J genes are TRBV7-3 and TRBJ2-7; D possibly corresponds to TRBD2 (5 bases). The V end lost 4 bases, the J end lost 3 bases, and 13 bases lay between the germline ends. This CDR3 is 14 amino acids long. The V gene's germline CDR1 is SGHTA and CDR2 FQGTGA. The CDR3 spells CASSSGAGSYEQYF. DNA of the CDR3: TGTGCCAGCAGCTCCGGTGCGGGTAGCTACGAGCAGTACTTC.

V usage is TRBV18 and J usage is TRBJ1-1, with D possibly TRBD1 on 5 matching bases. The CDR3 length is 18 residues. The V end was cut by 3 bases, the J end by 0 bases, with 20 bases between. Germline CDR1 is KGHSH and CDR2 is LQKENI. In DNA, the CDR3 is TGTGCCAGCTCACCTCAAGGAACAGGCGCTACGATGAACACTGAAGCTTTCTTT. It codes for CASSPQGTGATMNTEAFF.

The chain couples TRBV9 to TRBJ2-3; 7 bases agree with TRBD2. The length of the CDR3 is 17 residues. Germline CDR1 reads SGDLS; CDR2 reads YYNGEE. V lost 3 bases, J lost 4 bases, and 14 bases stayed unmatched. CDR3 DNA sequence: TGTGCCAGCAGCGCCACCCTCGGGGCGGGAGTTTCAGATACGCAGTATTTT. It codes for CASSATLGAGVSDTQYF.

This clone came up once. The CDR3 DNA reads TGTGCCAGCAGCTGGGGACAGGGGGCGTCTGGGGCCAACGTCCTGACTTTC. Protein: CASSWGQGASGANVLTF. The genes are TRBV11-1 and TRBJ2-6, with TRBD1 matching over 12 bases. Trimming took 4 bases from V and 1 from J; bases not matched to a gene: 2. Germline CDR1 SGHAT, CDR2 FQDESV (reference sequence). CDR3 length: 17 amino acids.

The chain couples TRBV6-5 to TRBJ1-1, with TRBD1 matching over 9 bases. From germline, CDR1 is MNHEY and CDR2 SVGAGI. Unmatched junction bases numbered 8, after V lost 7 bases and J lost 5 bases. The CDR3 has 14 residues. CDR3: CASTEGQGRTEAFF. The CDR3 nucleotides are TGTGCCAGCACCGAGGGACAGGGAAGGACTGAAGCTTTCTTT.

The V call is TRBV7-9, the J call TRBJ1-2; D unresolved. This CDR3 is built from 12 residues. The V gene lost 5 bases and the J gene lost 3 bases, with 7 bases spanning the gap. Germline V gene data show CDR1 as SEHNR and CDR2 as FQNEAQ (reference sequence). DNA for the CDR3: TGTGCCAGCAGCCGGGGAGACTATGGCTACACCTTC. This sequence encodes CASSRGDYGYTF.

This clone has a single count. This chain connects TRBV7-6 to TRBJ2-1, with unresolved D. The CDR3 is 15 residues long. The ends were cut back, 1 base at V and 0 bases at J, with 7 bases in the middle. Germline-derived CDR1 and CDR2 are SGHVS and FNYEAQ. The CDR3 sequence: CASSLVFSSYNEQFF. The CDR3 DNA reads as TGTGCCAGCAGCTTAGTTTTCTCCTCCTACAATGAGCAGTTCTTC.

This chain links TRBV9 with TRBJ2-3, with 8 bases that match TRBD2. The V gene's germline CDR1 is SGDLS and CDR2 YYNGEE. This CDR3 comprises 16 residues. The junction had 7 bases not matched to a gene; V was cut back by 0 bases and J by 4 bases. The CDR3 bases are TGTGCCAGCAGCGTAGGTCCGGGGGGGATTTCAGATACGCAGTATTTT. Protein: CASSVGPGGISDTQYF.

This clone was detected only a few times. The chain links TRBV9 to TRBJ2-7, with TRBD1 matching over 7 bases. Germline CDR1 is SGDLS and CDR2 is YYNGEE. J was trimmed by 8 bases and V by 3 bases; bases with no gene match: 5. CDR3 size: 12 residues. Here the CDR3 DNA reads TGTGCCAGCAGCGCCCGGGACAGCAAGCAGTACTTC. This gives the protein CASSARDSKQYF.

The chain couples TRBV7-6 to TRBJ2-7; 9 bases fit TRBD2. After removal of 1 base from V and 3 bases from J, the junction contained 4 bases not matched to a gene. This CDR3 region has 15 residues. Germline lookup yields CDR1 SGHVS and CDR2 FNYEAQ. The CDR3 sequence: CASSLGTSEIYEQYF. CDR3 nucleotides: TGTGCCAGCAGCTTAGGGACTAGCGAGATCTACGAGCAGTACTTC.

The chain employs TRBV7-2 and TRBJ1-2; D is undetermined. V lost 3 bases to trimming and J lost 5 bases, with 7 bases between them. Germline CDR1 is SGHTA and CDR2 is FQGNSA. The CDR3 length is 12 residues. This CDR3 is CASSLRGYGYTF. In DNA form, the CDR3 reads TGTGCCAGCAGCTTGCGGGGATATGGCTACACCTTC.